Detailed here is one TCR beta chain. Its antigen is still unknown. This sample was included in a study of CD8 T cells in ankylosing spondylitis. Molecular-barcoded quantitative 5'-RACE produced these TCR beta libraries. Via MiXCR, TCRdb re-called the 5' RACE reads, giving one row per CDR3 protein. The table lists hundreds of thousands of distinct CDR3 sequences, 25% to 30% of them singletons. With 3 bases clipped from V and 2 bases from J, the junction kept 7 bases outside the gene matches. Germline values: CDR1 DFQATT, CDR2 SNEGSKA (reference sequence). There are 15 residues in the CDR3. Study-level findings and limits: Disease-linked clones were reportedly significantly enriched in matched ankylosing spondylitis synovial fluid. There was a TCR beta motif, made of 7 to 9 highly homologous variants, that appeared characteristic of ankylosing spondylitis blood. The disease-linked clones had a CD8+ phenotype and low blood frequencies. In synovial fluid and blood from reactive arthritis, some motif variants were previously reported.

The specimen sequenced was blood, either unsorted or a sorted T cell fraction (not recorded which). The chain carries TRBV20-1 and TRBJ2-3; 8 nucleotides agree with TRBD2. This receptor was identified in a male donor with ankylosing spondylitis. The CDR3 reads CSASRSGTLTDTQYF. The CDR3 nucleotides read TGCAGTGCTAGTCGTAGCGGGACGCTCACAGATACGCAGTATTTT.